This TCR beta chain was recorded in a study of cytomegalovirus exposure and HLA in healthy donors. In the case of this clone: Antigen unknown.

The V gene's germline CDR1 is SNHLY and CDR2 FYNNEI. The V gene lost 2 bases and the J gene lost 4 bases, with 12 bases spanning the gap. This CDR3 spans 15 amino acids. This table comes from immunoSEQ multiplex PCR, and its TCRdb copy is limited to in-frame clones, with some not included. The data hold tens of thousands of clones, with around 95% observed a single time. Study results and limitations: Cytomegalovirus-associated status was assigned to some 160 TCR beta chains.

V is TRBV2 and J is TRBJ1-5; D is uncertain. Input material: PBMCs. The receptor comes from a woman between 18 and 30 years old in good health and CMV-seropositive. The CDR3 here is CASSESRAFNQPQHF. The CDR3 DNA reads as TGTGCCAGCAGTGAATCGCGGGCTTTTAATCAGCCCCAGCATTTT.